This TCR beta chain was found in a study of cytomegalovirus exposure and HLA in healthy donors. The PCR used 60 Vbeta and 13 Jbeta primers. Clones were read by immunoSEQ multiplex PCR, and TCRdb kept only the in-frame ones, dropping some. Of about 220,000 clones detected, just over 75% appear once; the ten largest clones hold roughly 0.62%. This clonotype was obtained from a man between 18 and 29 years old in good health and CMV-seronegative. The specimen was PBMCs.

CDR3 in DNA: TGTGCCAGCAGCTTATCGCCTAGCGGGGGGCAAGAGACCCAGTACTTC. It specifies CASSLSPSGGQETQYF. The chain has TRBV11-1 and TRBJ2-5; 11 nucleotides agree with TRBD2. The germline V gene encodes CDR1 SGHAT and CDR2 FQDESV (reference sequence). J gave up 2 bases and V 2 bases, and 4 bases lay outside the gene matches. This CDR3 has 16 amino acids.